This note documents a single TCR beta chain sequence. Antigen unknown. Germline and junction disagree at one end, which may indicate a read error. The data stem from a study of regulatory dendritic cells for organ transplantation. The CDR3 length is 13 residues. CDR1 is LGHNA, CDR2 YSLEER, per germline. Allogeneic regulatory or mature dendritic cells were co-cultured for 4 to 6 days with CFSE-labeled sorted T cells at 1:10. TCRdb keeps only in-frame clones here, not all; method: immunoSEQ multiplex PCR. The sample includes roughly 12,000 clones, 74% of them seen just once. Regarding the study as a whole: Memory CD8+ clonal expansion seemed more limited with regulatory than mature dendritic cells.

The receptor's source is a human donor in good health. The genes are TRBV4-3 and TRBJ2-2; D not resolved. The source material was naive CD4+ T cells from blood cultured with regulatory dendritic cells. Noted subset: CD45RA+ naive T cells. The CDR3: CASSQENAGELFF. DNA of the CDR3: TGCGCCAGCAGCCAGGAGAACGCCGGGGAGCTGTTTTTT.